This T cell receptor (beta chain) was found in a study of beta chain features in type 1 diabetes. General study findings and limits: In every one of the four CD4+ subsets, TCRB CDR3s were moderately but significantly shorter in Type 1 diabetes patients.

The entirety of the isolated RNA underwent reverse transcription, so expressed TCRB transcripts were sequenced. TCRdb keeps only in-frame clones here, not all; method: immunoSEQ multiplex PCR. The data show about 340,000 clones, around 9% seen once. CDR3 length equals 15 residues. V was trimmed by 0 bases and J by 7 bases, leaving 16 bases between them. The germline gives CDR1 GTSNPN, CDR2 SVGIG (reference sequence). This clone was detected only a few times. Its matching antigen is unknown. This TCR was sampled from a man aged 25 to 40 with type 1 diabetes. The rearrangement joins TRBV30 to TRBJ1-5; D possibly corresponds to TRBD1 (6 bases). Sequencing was done on a sample of central memory CD4+ T cells from blood. This chain's CDR3 is CAWSVPGADLQPQHF. The CDR3 nucleotides are TGTGCCTGGAGTGTACCGGGGGCGGATTTACAGCCCCAGCATTTT.